This T cell receptor beta chain appears in the sequencing data of a study of shared clonotypes between healthy human individuals. Study results and limitations: The study found lower generation probabilities in non-shared clonotypes than in those shared by all four donors.

On this clone: Antigen: not known.

Measured with immunoSEQ multiplex PCR; TCRdb has only the in-frame clones, and not every one. The sample carries roughly 640,000 clones, approximately 97% recorded once. The V gene's germline CDR1 is SQVTM and CDR2 ANQGSEA. The CDR3 totals 12 residues. The J segment lost 5 bases and the V segment lost 7 bases, leaving 7 bases of the junction unmatched. The specimen sequenced was naive CD4+ T cells sorted from blood. The subset here: CD45RA+ positively selected. This receptor was obtained from a woman in her 30s in good health. V is TRBV29-1 and J is TRBJ2-5; 7 bases match TRBD1. The CDR3 here is CSARTGRETQYF. DNA for the CDR3: TGCAGCGCAAGGACAGGCCGGGAGACCCAGTACTTC.